This TCR beta chain was documented in a study of identical twins. Worth noting for this clonotype: Its antigen is as yet unknown. At one end, the junction sequence differs from germline, possibly due to a read error.

Study results and limitations: There was an excess of low generation probability in the out-of-frame alpha sequences that twins shared. Twin pairs had excess sharing that was weaker in beta out-of-frame sequences.

TCRdb itself ran the 5' RACE reads through MiXCR, one entry per CDR3 protein. This sample has about 450,000 distinct CDR3 sequences, with approximately 18% found just once. The CDR3 sequence is 15 residues long. Germline V gives CDR1 LGHNA, CDR2 YSLEER. This receptor was taken from a man between 50 and 59 years old in good health. The material sequenced was naive T cells sorted from blood. This chain joins TRBV4-3 and TRBJ2-3; D unresolved. The CDR3 region has the DNA TGCGCCAGCAGCCAAGATGACGGTAGCACAGATACGAAGTATTTT. It translates to CASSQDDGSTDTKYF.